These 10 T cell receptor beta chains came from one sample sequenced in a study of CD8+ T cells in alopecia areata. Isolated RNA was reverse transcribed into cDNA used as the sequencing template. Assay used: immunoSEQ multiplex PCR; TCRdb lists only in-frame clones, some missing. Of roughly 200,000 clones detected, almost 65% appear once; the ten largest clones hold over 1.5%. Sequenced material: CD4+ T cells sorted from blood, taken at week 0. The receptors derive from a human donor with alopecia areata.

The CDR3: CASTLAGNTGELFF. Here the CDR3 DNA reads TGTGCCAGCACCCTAGCGGGGAACACCGGGGAGCTGTTTTTT. V is TRBV28 and J is TRBJ2-2; the match to TRBD2 covers 8 bases. Germline V gene data show CDR1 as MDHEN and CDR2 as SYDVKM. The CDR3 spans 14 residues. Trimming cost V 7 bases and J 1 base; bases outside gene matches: 2.

V is TRBV7-2 and J is TRBJ2-5, with 9 nucleotides matching TRBD2. V gave up 5 bases and J gave up 2 bases; unmatched junction bases: 6. The CDR3 has 15 amino acids. CDR1 is SGHTA and CDR2 is FQGNSA in the germline V gene. This CDR3 is CASSVTSGPQETQYF. CDR3 DNA sequence: TGTGCCAGCAGCGTGACTAGCGGTCCTCAAGAGACCCAGTACTTC.

This clone was counted between two and nine times. The V call is TRBV30, the J call TRBJ2-7; D not certain. V was shortened by 1 base and J by 4 bases, with 5 bases between the two germline ends. There are 11 residues in the CDR3. Germline CDR1 and CDR2: GTSNPN and SVGIG (reference sequence). The CDR3 region is CAWSEVYEQYF. Here the CDR3 DNA reads TGTGCCTGGAGTGAGGTATACGAGCAGTACTTC.

The chain couples TRBV6-6 to TRBJ2-1, with D possibly TRBD2 on 5 matching bases. Looked up from germline, CDR1 is MNHNY and CDR2 is SVGAGI (reference sequence). The ends were cut back, 7 bases at V and 5 bases at J, with 18 bases in the middle. The CDR3 is made up of 15 amino acids. This CDR3 reads CASNDEGTVNNEQFF. The DNA of the CDR3 is TGTGCCAGCAATGACGAGGGTACAGTGAACAATGAGCAGTTCTTC.

This clone was observed a handful of times. The chain carries TRBV29-1 and TRBJ2-7, with a weak D call TRBD1 (6 bases). The V gene lost 1 base and the J gene lost 3 bases, with 10 bases spanning the gap. Germline V CDR1 and CDR2: SQVTM, ANQGSEA. The CDR3 is made up of 13 amino acids. CDR3 nucleotide sequence: TGCAGCGTTGAAGTCGGCAGGGGCTACGAGCAGTACTTC. As protein: CSVEVGRGYEQYF.

The J gene is TRBJ2-2, the V gene TRBV6-5; no clear D. Germline loops: CDR1 MNHEY, CDR2 SVGAGI. Trimming cost V 4 bases and J 2 bases, with 14 bases left between them. This CDR3 contains 16 residues. DNA of the CDR3: TGTGCCAGCAGTTCCGCGGTCGCAGCCAACACCGGGGAGCTGTTTTTT. Translating gives CASSSAVAANTGELFF.

This chain uses TRBV25-1 with TRBJ1-2; no clear D. Germline CDR1 reads MGHDK; CDR2 reads SYGVNS. Deletions cut 3 bases from V and 7 bases from J, with 12 bases between. The CDR3 contains 13 residues. The CDR3 spells CASSDSQHGGYTF. CDR3 bases: TGTGCCAGCAGTGACTCGCAGCACGGTGGCTACACCTTC.

The gene calls are TRBV2 and TRBJ1-5, with D possibly TRBD1 on 5 matching bases. The germline V gene encodes CDR1 SNHLY and CDR2 FYNNEI. The ends were cut back, 4 bases at V and 7 bases at J, with 14 bases in the middle. CDR3 length: 14 residues. The CDR3 reads CASSGYGTGQPQHF. The CDR3 coding sequence is TGTGCCAGCAGTGGATACGGAACAGGCCAGCCCCAGCATTTT.

This chain uses TRBV9 with TRBJ2-3; TRBD1 or TRBD2 may be the D gene (6 bases each). V dropped 0 bases and J dropped 1 base, with 12 bases sitting between them. CDR1 and CDR2 from the germline V gene are SGDLS and YYNGEE. This CDR3 region has 16 residues. CDR3 sequence (DNA): TGTGCCAGCAGCGTAGGAGGGGGGAGTCGCACAGATACGCAGTATTTT. It specifies CASSVGGGSRTDTQYF.

The chain couples TRBV10-3 to TRBJ1-1, with 9 bases aligning to TRBD1. V gave up 1 base and J gave up 5 bases; unmatched junction bases: 5. Germline V CDR1 and CDR2: ENHRY, SYGVKD. The CDR3 covers 15 residues. The CDR3 DNA is TGTGCCATCAGTGAGTGGACAGGGGAGGGGACTGAAGCTTTCTTT. Protein sequence: CAISEWTGEGTEAFF.